This T cell receptor beta chain appears in the sequencing data of a study of T cell repertoires in cytomegalovirus infection. TCRdb called the reads again in MiXCR, with one record for every CDR3 protein. The repertoire holds 450,000 to 650,000 distinct CDR3 sequences, around a quarter seen once, with about 12% in the top ten. The CDR3 totals 17 residues. Germline loops: CDR1 LNHDA, CDR2 SQIVND (reference sequence). V lost 11 bases and J 0 bases, leaving 23 bases between the germline ends. The chain carries TRBV19 and TRBJ1-5; D may be TRBD1 (5 bases). The sequence was collected from a human donor in good health (CMV status not recorded). Some clones in this sample may be carry-over from other donors' samples. Material: PBMCs. Here the CDR3 reads CASSPGTHAYSNQPQHF. DNA for the CDR3: TGTGCCTCGAGCCCCGGGACGCACGCTTATAGCAATCAGCCCCAGCATTTT.